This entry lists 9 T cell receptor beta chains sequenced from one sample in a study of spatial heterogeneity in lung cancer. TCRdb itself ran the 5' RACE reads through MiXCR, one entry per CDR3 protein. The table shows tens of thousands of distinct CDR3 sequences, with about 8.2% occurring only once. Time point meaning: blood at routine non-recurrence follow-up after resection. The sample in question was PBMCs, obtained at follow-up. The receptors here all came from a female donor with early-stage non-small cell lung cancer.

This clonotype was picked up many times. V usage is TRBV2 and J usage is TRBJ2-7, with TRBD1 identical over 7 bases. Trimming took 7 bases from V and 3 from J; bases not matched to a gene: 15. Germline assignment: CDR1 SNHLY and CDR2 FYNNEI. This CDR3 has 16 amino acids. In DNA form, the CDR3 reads TGTGCCAGCAAACCAATGGGGACAGCGCGATACTACGAGCAGTACTTC. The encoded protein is CASKPMGTARYYEQYF.

The CDR3 sequence: CASSRRQGATEAFF. CDR3 nucleotides: TGTGCCAGCAGCCGACGACAGGGGGCCACTGAAGCTTTCTTT. The chain uses TRBV11-2 and TRBJ1-1, with 10 bases matching TRBD1. This CDR3 is built from 14 residues. After removal of 5 bases from V and 4 bases from J, the junction contained 4 bases not matched to a gene. The V gene's germline CDR1 is SGHAT and CDR2 FQNNGV.

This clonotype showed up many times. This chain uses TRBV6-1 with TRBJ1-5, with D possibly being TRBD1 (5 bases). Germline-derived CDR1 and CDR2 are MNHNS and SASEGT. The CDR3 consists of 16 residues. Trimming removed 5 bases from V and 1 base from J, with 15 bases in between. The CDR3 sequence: CASSSSGRLSNQPQHF. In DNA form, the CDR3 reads TGTGCCAGCAGTTCTTCAGGGAGGCTGAGCAATCAGCCCCAGCATTTT.

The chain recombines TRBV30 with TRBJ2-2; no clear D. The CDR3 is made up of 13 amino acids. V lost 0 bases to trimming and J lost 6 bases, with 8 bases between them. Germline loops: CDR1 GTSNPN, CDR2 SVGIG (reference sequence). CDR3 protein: CAWSVGSSGELFF. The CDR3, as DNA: TGTGCCTGGAGTGTAGGTTCGTCCGGGGAGCTGTTTTTT.

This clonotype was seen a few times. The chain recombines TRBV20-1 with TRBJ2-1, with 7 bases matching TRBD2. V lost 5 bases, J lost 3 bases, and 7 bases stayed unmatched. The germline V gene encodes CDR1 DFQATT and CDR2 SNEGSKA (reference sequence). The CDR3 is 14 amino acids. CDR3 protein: CSASPSGDYNEQFF. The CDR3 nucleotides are TGCAGTGCTTCGCCTAGCGGAGACTACAATGAGCAGTTCTTC.

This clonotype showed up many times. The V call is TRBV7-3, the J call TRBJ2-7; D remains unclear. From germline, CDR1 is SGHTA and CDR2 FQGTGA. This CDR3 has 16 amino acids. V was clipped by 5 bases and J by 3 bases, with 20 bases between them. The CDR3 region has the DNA TGTGCCAGCAGCCCCCCGGTGGGCCCTCTGCTCTACGAGCAGTACTTC. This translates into CASSPPVGPLLYEQYF. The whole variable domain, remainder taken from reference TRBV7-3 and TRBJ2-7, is GAGVSQTPSNKVTEKGKYVELRCDPISGHTALYWYRQSLGQGPEFLIYFQGTGAADDSGLPNDRFFAVRPEGSVSTLKIQRTERGDSAVYLCASSPPVGPLLYEQYFGPGTRLTVT.

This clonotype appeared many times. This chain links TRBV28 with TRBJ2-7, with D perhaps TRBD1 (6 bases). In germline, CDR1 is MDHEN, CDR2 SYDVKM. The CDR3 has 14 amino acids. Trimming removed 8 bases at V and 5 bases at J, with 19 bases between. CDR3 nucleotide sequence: TGTGCCAGCCGTGACAGGCGGTCCCCCGACGAGCAGTACTTC. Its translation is CASRDRRSPDEQYF.

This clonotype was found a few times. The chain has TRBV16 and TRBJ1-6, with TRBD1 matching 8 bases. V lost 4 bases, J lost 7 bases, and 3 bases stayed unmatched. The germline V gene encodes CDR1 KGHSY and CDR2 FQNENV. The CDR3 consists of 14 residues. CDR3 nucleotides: TGTGCCAGCAGCCTGGGACAGGAAAATTCACCCCTCCACTTT. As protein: CASSLGQENSPLHF. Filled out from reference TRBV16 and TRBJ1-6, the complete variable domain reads GEEVAQTPKHLVRGEGQKAKLYCAPIKGHSYVFWYQQVLKNEFKFLISFQNENVFDETGMPKERFSAKCLPNSPCSLEIQATKLEDSAVYFCASSLGQENSPLHFGNGTRLTVT.

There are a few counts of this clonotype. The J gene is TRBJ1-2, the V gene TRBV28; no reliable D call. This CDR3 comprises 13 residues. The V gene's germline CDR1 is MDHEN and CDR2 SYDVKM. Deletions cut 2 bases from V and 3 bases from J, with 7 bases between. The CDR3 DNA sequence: TGTGCCAGCAGTTTAGGCCACTACTATGGCTACACCTTC. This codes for CASSLGHYYGYTF.